A selection of T cell receptor beta chains follows, all from one sample in a study of cytomegalovirus exposure and HLA in healthy donors. Sequenced by immunoSEQ multiplex PCR; TCRdb stores in-frame clones only, minus some. This sample has 110,000 or so clones, with 86% found just once. The sample comprised PBMCs. Receptor source: a woman between 18 and 29 years old in good health and CMV-seropositive. Each CDR3 is given with its conserved first and last residue. The D gene is left open where the match is weak. The size field is filled for only some rows; it gives once, few, many or a size class.

.	TRBV6-5	TRBD2	TRBJ2-7	CASGLPGGHYEQYF	TGTGCCAGCGGCCTCCCGGGAGGTCACTACGAGCAGTACTTC
.	TRBV5-1	TRBD2	TRBJ2-1	CASGLAGASYNEQFF	TGCGCCAGCGGACTAGCGGGAGCCTCCTACAATGAGCAGTTCTTC
.	TRBV10-1	.	TRBJ2-7	CASSESEDYEQYF	TGCGCCAGCAGTGAGTCAGAGGACTACGAGCAGTACTTC
.	TRBV4-1	TRBD1	TRBJ1-5	CASSSPGTGSNQPQHF	TGCGCCAGCAGCTCTCCCGGGACAGGGAGCAATCAGCCCCAGCATTTT
.	TRBV18	.	TRBJ2-3	CASSPGQMPGRRGTQYF	TGTGCCAGCTCACCAGGGCAGATGCCAGGGCGAAGGGGTACGCAGTATTTT
.	TRBV2	TRBD1	TRBJ1-1	CASRRPGTGNTEAFF	TGTGCCAGCAGGAGACCCGGGACAGGGAACACTGAAGCTTTCTTT
.	TRBV5-6	.	TRBJ1-6	CASSLAGYNSPLHF	TGTGCCAGCAGCTTAGCGGGGTACAACTCACCCCTCCACTTT
.	TRBV7-2	TRBD1	TRBJ1-1	CASSSTGVLNTEAFF	TGTGCCAGCAGCTCGACAGGGGTTCTGAACACTGAAGCTTTCTTT
.	TRBV28	TRBD1	TRBJ1-5	CASRQGRDQPQHF	TGTGCCAGCCGACAGGGTCGTGATCAGCCCCAGCATTTT
once	TRBV19	TRBD1	TRBJ2-3	CASSIGPLQGVIDTQYF	TGTGCCAGTAGTATTGGACCCCTCCAGGGGGTTATAGATACGCAGTATTTT
.	TRBV10-3	.	TRBJ1-2	CAISESGRGVNGYTF	TGTGCCATCAGTGAGTCGGGGAGGGGCGTAAATGGCTACACCTTC
.	TRBV4-1	TRBD1	TRBJ2-3	CASSPRDSLDTQYF	TGCGCCAGCAGCCCACGGGACAGCTTAGATACGCAGTATTTT
.	TRBV6-5	TRBD2	TRBJ2-3	CASSHSGGRTDTQYF	TGTGCCAGCAGTCACTCCGGCGGGAGAACAGATACGCAGTATTTT
few	TRBV6-9	TRBD1	TRBJ1-5	CASTTGGSQPQHF	TGTGCCAGCACCACAGGGGGCAGTCAGCCCCAGCATTTT
.	TRBV9	.	TRBJ2-1	CASSEGVGLQFF	TGTGCCAGCAGCGAAGGGGTAGGATTACAGTTCTTC
.	TRBV19	.	TRBJ1-3	CASSIGTGGRNTIYF	TGTGCCAGTAGTATAGGGACCGGAGGAAGAAACACCATATATTTT
.	TRBV5-1	.	TRBJ1-4	CASSLVLRTATNEKLFF	TGCGCCAGCAGCTTGGTATTGCGGACAGCAACTAATGAAAAACTGTTTTTT
.	TRBV19	.	TRBJ1-1	CASSSQGMMNTEAFF	TGTGCCAGTAGTTCACAGGGAATGATGAACACTGAAGCTTTCTTT
.	TRBV29-1	TRBD1	TRBJ1-1	CSVGQGVMNTEAFF	TGCAGCGTTGGACAGGGGGTTATGAACACTGAAGCTTTCTTT
few	TRBV11-3	TRBD2	TRBJ2-7	CASSNSGGAYEQYF	TGTGCCAGCAGCAATAGCGGGGGGGCCTACGAGCAGTACTTC
few	TRBV5-1	.	TRBJ2-7	CASSLASYEQYF	TGCGCCAGCAGCTTGGCGTCCTACGAGCAGTACTTC
.	TRBV6-5	.	TRBJ2-7	CASSRDKYEQYF	TGTGCCAGCAGTCGGGACAAGTACGAGCAGTACTTC
.	TRBV19	.	TRBJ1-3	CASRETASGNTIYF	TGTGCCAGTAGGGAGACAGCCTCTGGAAACACCATATATTTT
.	TRBV9	.	TRBJ2-3	CASSPQTTDTQYF	TGTGCCAGCAGCCCACAGACCACAGATACGCAGTATTTT
.	TRBV7-9	.	TRBJ2-1	CASSPGLGGLFF	TGTGCCAGCAGCCCCGGACTGGGCGGCCTCTTCTTC
.	TRBV7-9	TRBD1	TRBJ2-7	CASSRGTGVSYEQYF	TGTGCCAGCAGCCGTGGGACAGGCGTCTCCTACGAGCAGTACTTC
few	TRBV2	.	TRBJ2-7	CASSDVLYEQYF	TGTGCCAGCAGTGATGTCCTATACGAGCAGTACTTC
.	TRBV28	TRBD2	TRBJ2-7	CASTAMGGGYEQYF	TGTGCCAGCACCGCCATGGGGGGGGGCTACGAGCAGTACTTC
.	TRBV7-6	.	TRBJ2-7	CASSQKGDYEQYF	TGTGCCAGCAGTCAAAAGGGAGACTACGAGCAGTACTTC
.	TRBV5-6	TRBD1	TRBJ1-2	CASSRDRSYGYTF	TGTGCCAGCAGCCGGGACAGATCCTATGGCTACACCTTC
.	TRBV10-2	TRBD2	TRBJ2-3	CASSASGRTDTQYF	TGCGCCAGCAGTGCTAGCGGGAGGACAGATACGCAGTATTTT
.	TRBV19	.	TRBJ1-1	CASSQGATEAFF	TGTGCCAGTAGTCAAGGGGCCACTGAAGCTTTCTTT
.	TRBV4-1	TRBD2	TRBJ2-7	CASSQPGRSSYEQYF	TGCGCCAGCAGCCAACCCGGGAGGTCCTCCTACGAGCAGTACTTC
once	TRBV6-1	TRBD1	TRBJ1-1	CASSPGGGYTEAFF	TGTGCCAGCAGTCCAGGGGGCGGTTACACTGAAGCTTTCTTT
.	TRBV9	TRBD1	TRBJ1-1	CASSVAPQGMNAEAFF	TGTGCCAGCAGCGTAGCCCCACAGGGGATGAACGCTGAAGCTTTCTTT
.	TRBV6-1	TRBD1	TRBJ2-1	CASSVGTGAEQFF	TGTGCCAGCAGTGTTGGGACAGGAGCCGAGCAGTTCTTC
.	TRBV28	TRBD1	TRBJ2-7	CASSSLRGPREQYF	TGTGCCAGCAGTTCCCTCAGGGGGCCTCGGGAGCAGTACTTC
.	TRBV5-1	TRBD2	TRBJ2-3	CASSLRSGGLFTTDTQYF	TGCGCCAGCAGCTTGCGTAGCGGGGGGCTGTTCACCACAGATACGCAGTATTTT
.	TRBV5-6	.	TRBJ2-2	CASSLDPGVGTGELFF	TGTGCCAGCAGCTTAGATCCAGGGGTCGGAACCGGGGAGCTGTTTTTT
.	TRBV9	.	TRBJ2-7	CASGQSTDEQYF	TGTGCCAGCGGGCAGTCCACGGATGAGCAGTACTTC
.	TRBV6-5	.	TRBJ2-6	CASSDNSGANVLTF	TGTGCCAGCAGTGACAACTCTGGGGCCAACGTCCTGACTTTC
.	TRBV5-1	TRBD2	TRBJ2-1	CASSLGLAGGNEQFF	TGCGCCAGCAGCTTGGGGCTAGCGGGTGGAAATGAGCAGTTCTTC
.	TRBV5-1	.	TRBJ2-5	CATPPRGPLETQYF	TGCGCCACCCCGCCCAGGGGACCTCTGGAGACCCAGTACTTC
once	TRBV5-1	.	TRBJ1-1	CASSPGYAARAVSAFF	TGCGCCAGCAGCCCAGGATACGCCGCCAGGGCGGTCTCAGCTTTCTTT